One sample yielded the 23 T cell receptor beta chains listed below, sequenced in a study of blood T cells in healthy people across ages. A second PCR, run for roughly 6 to 11 cycles, used a sample-barcoded 5' primer plus a J-beta primer mix. A single record per CDR3 protein comes from TCRdb applying MiXCR to the 5' RACE reads. Among about 1.8 million distinct CDR3 sequences listed, less than 50% were seen once. The sequencing input was blood. The receptors here all came from a woman aged 40-49 years in good health.

The chain is built from TRBV4-3 and TRBJ1-1; D is unclear. The V end lost 1 base, the J end lost 5 bases, and 11 bases lay between the germline ends. The CDR3 spans 14 residues. Germline V gives CDR1 LGHNA, CDR2 YSLEER. In nucleotides, the CDR3 is TGCGCCAGCAGCCAAGGGGCTCAACGAACTGAAGCTTTCTTT. Encoded protein: CASSQGAQRTEAFF.

The rearrangement uses TRBV6-2 or TRBV6-3 and TRBJ2-7; 8 bases line up with TRBD1. J lost 4 bases, V lost 3 bases, and 11 bases had no gene match. Germline V gene sequence: CDR1 MNHEY, CDR2 SVGEGT. The CDR3 runs to 16 residues. CDR3 loop: CASSYPGQGCKYEQYF. CDR3 nucleotide sequence: TGTGCCAGCAGTTATCCAGGACAGGGTTGTAAGTACGAGCAGTACTTC.

The chain recombines TRBV7-2 with TRBJ2-6, with 10 bases aligning to TRBD2. The CDR3 loop spans 17 amino acids. The V and J ends lost 3 bases and 4 bases, in that order; junction bases with no gene match: 6. Germline CDR1 reads SGHTA; CDR2 reads FQGNSA. This CDR3 is CASSFPAGGLGANVLTF. Written as DNA, the CDR3 is TGTGCCAGCAGCTTCCCAGCGGGGGGGCTAGGGGCCAACGTCCTGACTTTC.

About this clonotype: Mismatch with germline at one junction end may stem from a read error. The chain employs TRBV20-1 and TRBJ2-4; D may be TRBD2 (6 bases). Germline V gene lookup returns CDR1 DFQATT and CDR2 SNEGSKA (reference sequence). The CDR3 runs to 16 residues. The DNA for the CDR3 is TGCAGTGCTTACGATGAGCGGGTGCTAGCCAAAAACATTCGGTACTTC. Its protein product is CSAYDERVLAKNIRYF.

V gene TRBV5-1 combines with J gene TRBJ2-7; maybe TRBD1 (5 bases). In germline, CDR1 is SGHRS, CDR2 YFSETQ. The CDR3 extends over 16 amino acids. V was cut by 0 bases and J by 0 bases, with 13 bases left in between. CDR3 DNA sequence: TGCGCCAGCAGCTTGGTGCCAGGGCCCTTCTCCTACGAGCAGTACTTC. Amino acid sequence: CASSLVPGPFSYEQYF.

This chain uses TRBV6-2 or TRBV6-3 with TRBJ1-2; 7 nucleotides line up with TRBD1. The trim removed 6 bases at V and 12 bases at J, leaving 7 bases unmatched. CDR3 length equals 11 residues. Germline assignment: CDR1 MNHEY and CDR2 SVGEGT. CDR3 residues: CASSDSGGHTF. Here the CDR3 DNA reads TGTGCCAGCAGCGATTCAGGGGGACACACCTTC.

This clonotype has only a few counts. V is TRBV7-2 and J is TRBJ2-1, with 9 bases aligning to TRBD2. The germline V gene encodes CDR1 SGHTA and CDR2 FQGNSA. The CDR3 loop spans 16 amino acids. With 0 bases clipped from V and 7 bases from J, the junction kept 7 bases outside the gene matches. Here the CDR3 reads CASSLALAGGVNEQFF. The CDR3 nucleotides are TGTGCCAGCAGCTTAGCTCTCGCGGGGGGGGTGAATGAGCAGTTCTTC.

The rearrangement uses TRBV6-1 and TRBJ1-2; D is uncertain. Germline CDR1 and CDR2: MNHNS and SASEGT. The CDR3 contains 13 residues. The V and J ends lost 7 bases and 5 bases respectively, with 14 bases between them. The CDR3 sequence: CASKIGSNYGYTF. As DNA, the CDR3 is TGTGCCAGCAAGATTGGCAGTAATTATGGCTACACCTTC.

Only a few counts were recorded for this clonotype. The V and J genes are TRBV12-3 or TRBV12-4 and TRBJ2-1; no reliable D call. Trimming removed 6 bases from V and 12 bases from J, with 12 bases in between. The CDR3 extends over 11 amino acids. The CDR3 spells CASRSYSGQFF. In DNA form, the CDR3 reads TGTGCCAGCAGATCCTACTCAGGGCAGTTCTTC.

This clonotype was found a few times. The chain recombines TRBV5-1 with TRBJ1-6; perhaps TRBD1 as D (6 bases). With 4 bases removed from V and 7 bases from J, the gap between germline ends came to 12 bases. Germline loops: CDR1 SGHRS, CDR2 YFSETQ. The CDR3 consists of 14 residues. CDR3 sequence (DNA): TGCGCCAGCAGCCCGGACAGCCCAAATTCACCCCTCCACTTT. Protein sequence: CASSPDSPNSPLHF. Combining the CDR3 with reference TRBV5-1 and TRBJ1-6 gives the whole variable domain KAGVTQTPRYLIKTRGQQVTLSCSPISGHRSVSWYQQTPGQGLQFLFEYFSETQRNKGNFPGRFSGRQFSNSRSEMNVSTLELGDSALYLCASSPDSPNSPLHFGNGTRLTVT.

The J gene is TRBJ1-5, the V gene TRBV12-3 or TRBV12-4; 8 bases are a match to TRBD1. Unmatched junction bases numbered 6, after V lost 6 bases and J lost 2 bases. CDR3 size: 15 residues. The CDR3 nucleotides read TGTGCCAGCAGGACCGGGACAGGTGGCAATCAGCCCCAGCATTTT. Its protein product is CASRTGTGGNQPQHF.

V is TRBV28 and J is TRBJ2-5, with 12 nucleotides matching TRBD2. Germline trimming cut 4 bases from V and 1 base from J; bases unmatched to any gene: 13. This CDR3 has 19 amino acids. The germline CDR1 and CDR2 sequences are MDHEN and SYDVKM. This CDR3 reads CASSYPLAGGTEFQETQYF. The CDR3 DNA reads TGTGCCAGCAGTTACCCTCTAGCGGGGGGGACCGAATTCCAAGAGACCCAGTACTTC.

The genes are TRBV6-2 or TRBV6-3 and TRBJ2-5; 8 nucleotides align to TRBD1. Germline trimming cut 2 bases from V and 3 bases from J; bases unmatched to any gene: 8. The germline V gene encodes CDR1 MNHEY and CDR2 SVGEGT. The length of the CDR3 is 16 residues. Here the CDR3 DNA reads TGTGCCAGCAGTTACAATCGACAGGGGATGGAAGAGACCCAGTACTTC. It specifies CASSYNRQGMEETQYF.

This clonotype was picked up a small number of times. The chain carries TRBV20-1 and TRBJ2-1; 8 bases agree with TRBD2. The CDR3 loop spans 15 amino acids. Germline CDR1 and CDR2: DFQATT and SNEGSKA (reference sequence). V trimming: 1 base; J trimming: 4 bases; junction bases outside the gene matches: 6. The chain's CDR3 is CSARGVVAGYNEQFF. The CDR3 DNA reads as TGCAGTGCTAGAGGGGTGGTAGCGGGGTACAATGAGCAGTTCTTC.

This chain connects TRBV20-1 to TRBJ2-1; the match to TRBD1 covers 9 bases. Germline trimming cut 6 bases from V and 7 bases from J; bases unmatched to any gene: 7. Germline values: CDR1 DFQATT, CDR2 SNEGSKA (reference sequence). CDR3 length: 13 residues. The CDR3 DNA reads TGCAGTGCGCCGGGACAGGGAGAAAATGAGCAGTTCTTC. Translating gives CSAPGQGENEQFF.

A few counts support this clonotype. The gene calls are TRBV20-1 and TRBJ2-3, with D possibly being TRBD2 (6 bases). The CDR3 spans 14 residues. Trimming shortened V by 0 bases and J by 6 bases, and 13 bases separated the two germline ends. Germline lookup yields CDR1 DFQATT and CDR2 SNEGSKA (reference sequence). DNA for the CDR3: TGCAGTGCTAGAGATCTCGGGAGAAAGGATACGCAGTATTTT. It encodes CSARDLGRKDTQYF.

Note on this clonotype: A junction end diverges from the germline sequence, so it may reflect a read error. This chain links TRBV4-2 with TRBJ1-1; no reliable D call. The CDR3 sequence is 16 residues long. CDR1 and CDR2 (germline): LGHNA, YNFKEQ. CDR3 loop: CASGQDLPPRETEAFF. CDR3 DNA: TGTGCCAGCGGCCAAGACTTACCTCCTCGGGAGACTGAAGCTTTCTTT.

This clonotype was observed a few times. As DNA, the CDR3 is TGCAGTGCCAAACCTCGGGACTACGAGACCCAGTACTTC. Translation: CSAKPRDYETQYF. The chain employs TRBV20-1 and TRBJ2-5; 7 bases are a match to TRBD2. This CDR3 has 13 residues. Germline assignment: CDR1 DFQATT and CDR2 SNEGSKA (reference sequence). Trimming cost V 6 bases and J 5 bases; bases outside gene matches: 9.

This clonotype was counted a single time. The rearrangement links TRBV9 to TRBJ2-1, with 8 positions matching TRBD1. The CDR3 covers 15 residues. V lost 0 bases to trimming and J lost 4 bases; unmatched junction nucleotides: 3. CDR1 SGDLS and CDR2 YYNGEE come from the germline V gene. CDR3: CASSVGTGKYNEQFF. Here the CDR3 DNA reads TGTGCCAGCAGCGTAGGGACAGGGAAATACAATGAGCAGTTCTTC.

This clonotype has only a few counts. The chain is built from TRBV4-3 and TRBJ2-7, with D possibly matching TRBD2 (5 bases). Germline CDR1 and CDR2: LGHNA and YSLEER. V gave up 4 bases and J gave up 9 bases, with 10 bases separating them. The length of the CDR3 is 11 residues. CDR3 amino acids: CASSPGLGQYF. The CDR3 DNA reads as TGCGCCAGCAGCCCAGGACTCGGGCAGTACTTC.

This sequence joins TRBV29-1 and TRBJ2-1; TRBD2 might be the D (6 bases). The J call may not be correct, given that the DNA end is closer to TRBJ2-7. Germline values: CDR1 SQVTM, CDR2 ANQGSEA. The CDR3 sequence is 14 residues long. The CDR3 region has the DNA TGCAGCGTTGAAGGGGGGGTAACCTACAATGAGCAGTACTTC. Its protein product is CSVEGGVTYNEQYF.

This clonotype appeared a few times. The rearrangement uses TRBV5-1 and TRBJ2-7, with a tentative D call TRBD2 (7 bases). V lost 0 bases to trimming and J lost 2 bases, with 15 bases between them. The CDR3 spans 16 residues. Germline CDR1 reads SGHRS; CDR2 reads YFSETQ. The CDR3, as DNA: TGCGCCAGCAGCTTGGCTTTCGGGGGGCCTCCCTACGAGCAGTACTTC. Translation gives CASSLAFGGPPYEQYF. The complete variable domain, with remaining parts taken from reference TRBV5-1 and TRBJ2-7, reads KAGVTQTPRYLIKTRGQQVTLSCSPISGHRSVSWYQQTPGQGLQFLFEYFSETQRNKGNFPGRFSGRQFSNSRSEMNVSTLELGDSALYLCASSLAFGGPPYEQYFGPGTRLTVT.

This chain links TRBV2 with TRBJ2-1; TRBD1 aligns across 7 bases. V was pared by 5 bases and J by 9 bases, with 10 bases of the junction left unmatched. CDR3 size: 14 residues. Germline V lookup: CDR1 SNHLY, CDR2 FYNNEI. CDR3 DNA: TGTGCCAGCAGTATAACGACAGGGAATGGTGAGCAGTTCTTC. The encoded protein is CASSITTGNGEQFF. Full variable domain (missing parts from reference TRBV2 and TRBJ2-1): EPEVTQTPSHQVTQMGQEVILRCVPISNHLYFYWYRQILGQKVEFLVSFYNNEISEKSEIFDDQFSVERPDGSNFTLKIRSTKLEDSAMYFCASSITTGNGEQFFGPGTRLTVL.